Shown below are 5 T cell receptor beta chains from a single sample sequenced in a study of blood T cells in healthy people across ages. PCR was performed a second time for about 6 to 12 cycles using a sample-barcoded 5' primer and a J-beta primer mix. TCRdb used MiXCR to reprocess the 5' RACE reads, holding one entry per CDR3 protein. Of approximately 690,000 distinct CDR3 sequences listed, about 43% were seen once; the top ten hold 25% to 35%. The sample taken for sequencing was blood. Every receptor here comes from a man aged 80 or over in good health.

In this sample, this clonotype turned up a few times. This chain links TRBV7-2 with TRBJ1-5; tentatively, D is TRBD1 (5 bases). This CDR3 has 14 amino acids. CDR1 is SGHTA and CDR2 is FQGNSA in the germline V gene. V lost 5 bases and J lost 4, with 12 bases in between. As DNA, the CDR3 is TGTGCCAGCAGCCCCGGGACTTTAAATCAGCCCCAGCATTTT. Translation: CASSPGTLNQPQHF.

CDR3 DNA sequence: TGTGCCAGCAGGCAATCTGGAACAGGGTACAATGAGCAGTACTTC. It is translated as CASRQSGTGYNEQYF. This sequence joins TRBV7-3 and TRBJ2-5; possibly TRBD1 for D (6 bases). From germline, CDR1 is SGHTA and CDR2 FQGTGA. The CDR3 spans 15 residues. The V end lost 6 bases, the J end lost 11 bases, and 25 bases lay between the germline ends.

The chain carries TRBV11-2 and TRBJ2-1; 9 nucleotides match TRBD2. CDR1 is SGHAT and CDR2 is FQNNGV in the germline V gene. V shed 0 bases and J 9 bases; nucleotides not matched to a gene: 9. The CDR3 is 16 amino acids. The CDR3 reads CASSLDAGGPGSEQFF. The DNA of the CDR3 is TGTGCCAGCAGCTTAGATGCGGGGGGGCCGGGTAGTGAGCAGTTCTTC. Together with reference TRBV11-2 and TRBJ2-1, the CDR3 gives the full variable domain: EAGVAQSPRYKIIEKRQSVAFWCNPISGHATLYWYQQILGQGPKLLIQFQNNGVVDDSQLPKDRFSAERLKGVDSTLKIQPAKLEDSAVYLCASSLDAGGPGSEQFFGPGTRLTVL.

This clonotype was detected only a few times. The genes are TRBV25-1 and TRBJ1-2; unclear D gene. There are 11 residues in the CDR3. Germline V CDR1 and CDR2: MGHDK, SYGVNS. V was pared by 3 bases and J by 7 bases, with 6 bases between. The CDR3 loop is CASSEGSGYTF. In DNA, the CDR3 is TGTGCCAGCAGTGAGGGGTCTGGCTACACCTTC.

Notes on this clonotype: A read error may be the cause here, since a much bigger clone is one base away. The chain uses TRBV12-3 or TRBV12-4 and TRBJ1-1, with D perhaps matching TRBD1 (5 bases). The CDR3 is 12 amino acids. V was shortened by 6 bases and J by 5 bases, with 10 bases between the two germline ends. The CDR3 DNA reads TGTGCCAGCAGGCCGACAGAGACTGAAGCTTTCTTT. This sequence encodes CASRPTETEAFF.